The 24 T cell receptor beta chains reported below all come from one sample, sequenced in a study of T-cell reconstitution after alpha-beta-depleted transplantation in children. Preparation of the TCRbeta library was carried out with unique molecular identifiers. TCRdb fed the PCR reads into MiXCR, producing one record per CDR3 protein. Of roughly 500,000 distinct CDR3 sequences listed, around 13% are singletons. Sequences were derived from PBMCs from the stem cell graft donor, sampled from the stem cell graft. The receptors stem from a human donor who donated a stem cell graft to a child with combined immunodeficiency.

The rearrangement uses TRBV6-5 and TRBJ2-7, with 8 bases lining up with TRBD1. This CDR3 comprises 14 residues. The V gene's germline CDR1 is MNHEY and CDR2 SVGAGI. V gave up 2 bases and J gave up 6 bases; unmatched junction bases: 6. The CDR3, as DNA: TGTGCCAGCAGTTACACCGGGACAGGCTCCGAGCAGTACTTC. This encodes CASSYTGTGSEQYF.

There are many counts of this clonotype. The V gene is TRBV6-5, the J gene TRBJ2-7, with 9 bases fitting TRBD1. The ends lost 5 bases at V and 1 base at J; junction bases unmatched: 15. Germline lookup yields CDR1 MNHEY and CDR2 SVGAGI. The CDR3 runs to 18 residues. CDR3 DNA: TGTGCCAGCAGTACACAGGGGGCGATCCACACGATTTCCTACGAGCAGTACTTC. Amino acids: CASSTQGAIHTISYEQYF.

This clonotype is a singleton in its sample. V usage is TRBV10-2 and J usage is TRBJ2-3; 15 bases agree with TRBD2. Germline V gives CDR1 WSHSY, CDR2 SAAADI. V shed 2 bases and J 4 bases; nucleotides not matched to a gene: 4. The CDR3 runs 17 residues. CDR3 sequence: CASSERTSGGDPDTQYF. The DNA of the CDR3 is TGCGCCAGCAGTGAGAGGACTAGCGGGGGGGATCCAGATACGCAGTATTTT.

This clonotype was found a few times. The chain employs TRBV20-1 and TRBJ2-5, with 9 bases lining up with TRBD2. The junction had 6 bases not matched to a gene; V was cut back by 6 bases and J by 1 base. The CDR3 covers 14 residues. The germline gives CDR1 DFQATT, CDR2 SNEGSKA (reference sequence). CDR3 amino acids: CSAVAGDTQETQYF. The DNA of the CDR3 is TGCAGTGCAGTAGCGGGAGATACCCAAGAGACCCAGTACTTC.

The V call is TRBV7-9, the J call TRBJ2-7; 9 bases fit TRBD2. The CDR3 extends over 16 amino acids. V shed 5 bases and J 1 base; nucleotides not matched to a gene: 9. From germline, CDR1 is SEHNR and CDR2 FQNEAQ (reference sequence). CDR3 DNA sequence: TGTGCCAGCAGCCCTGTTCTAGCGGGACTTTCCTACGAGCAGTACTTC. Amino acid sequence: CASSPVLAGLSYEQYF.

Only a few counts were recorded for this clonotype. The junction and the germline gene differ at one end; a read error may be behind it. V gene TRBV7-7 combines with J gene TRBJ2-2; D remains ambiguous. The CDR3 spans 14 residues. CDR1 SSHAT and CDR2 FNYEAQ come from the germline V gene (reference sequence). DNA of the CDR3: TGTGCTAGCAGCCAAGCTCCTGGGCCCGGGGAGCTGTTTTTT. This translates into CASSQAPGPGELFF.

This clonotype was counted once. This rearrangement joins TRBV20-1 to TRBJ2-3, with D perhaps assigned TRBD1 or TRBD2 (5 bases each). This CDR3 has 15 residues. The germline V and J ends were trimmed by 6 bases and 6 bases, with 22 bases remaining between them. Germline V gene data show CDR1 as DFQATT and CDR2 as SNEGSKA (reference sequence). For the CDR3, the DNA is TGCAGTGCCACGGACCGGGACGGTGAGGCTGATACGCAGTATTTT. Translating it yields CSATDRDGEADTQYF.

This clonotype showed up many times. The chain is built from TRBV20-1 and TRBJ2-7, with 7 bases that match TRBD1. This CDR3 is built from 13 residues. The germline gives CDR1 DFQATT, CDR2 SNEGSKA (reference sequence). V lost 0 bases to trimming and J lost 3 bases; unmatched junction nucleotides: 2. The CDR3 reads CSARDGDSYEQYF. DNA for the CDR3: TGCAGTGCTAGAGATGGGGACAGCTACGAGCAGTACTTC.

The chain is built from TRBV5-7 and TRBJ1-5, with 7 bases lining up with TRBD1. TRBV5-7 is known as an ORF, though its function is uncertain. With 2 bases clipped from V and 0 bases from J, the junction kept 5 bases outside the gene matches. The CDR3 loop spans 16 amino acids. CDR3 in amino acids: CASSLGRDSSNQPQHF. Written as DNA, the CDR3 is TGTGCCAGCAGCTTAGGCCGGGACAGTAGCAATCAGCCCCAGCATTTT.

There are a few counts of this clonotype. V gene TRBV10-3 combines with J gene TRBJ1-1; 7 bases are shared with TRBD1. The V gene's germline CDR1 is ENHRY and CDR2 SYGVKD. The CDR3 has 16 amino acids. The V segment lost 4 bases and the J segment 0 bases; nucleotides outside the gene matches: 8. Written as DNA, the CDR3 is TGTGCCATCAGTGGGCAGGGGGGGACAGTGAACACTGAAGCTTTCTTT. Protein: CAISGQGGTVNTEAFF.

This clonotype was found a few times. This may be a read error: a much more frequent sequence differs by one nucleotide. This chain links TRBV29-1 with TRBJ2-1; D ambiguous. Germline CDR1 SQVTM, CDR2 ANQGSEA. There are 10 residues in the CDR3. Trimming removed 5 bases at V and 5 bases at J, with 4 bases between. The CDR3 DNA reads TGCAGCGTTTGGGACAATGAGCAGTTCTTC. Translation: CSVWDNEQFF.

This clonotype occurred a few times. The rearrangement joins TRBV11-2 to TRBJ1-4, with TRBD1 matching 7 bases. The germline gives CDR1 SGHAT, CDR2 FQNNGV. This CDR3 region has 16 residues. Trimming cost V 4 bases and J 3 bases; bases outside gene matches: 8. The CDR3 nucleotides are TGTGCCAGCAGCTCCCTACAGGGGAGGCCTAATGAAAAACTGTTTTTT. This codes for CASSSLQGRPNEKLFF.

This clonotype showed up just a few times. The chain recombines TRBV10-3 with TRBJ2-1; 13 bases align to TRBD2. With 8 bases clipped from V and 0 bases from J, the junction kept 7 bases outside the gene matches. CDR3 size: 17 residues. Germline V lookup: CDR1 ENHRY, CDR2 SYGVKD. The DNA for the CDR3 is TGTGCCATCGGTGGGACTAGCGGGGAGAGCTCCTACAATGAGCAGTTCTTC. As protein: CAIGGTSGESSYNEQFF.

This clonotype was seen more than once but under ten times. The rearrangement uses TRBV20-1 and TRBJ1-3; 7 bases are a match to TRBD1. Trimming at V came to 2 bases and at J to 2 bases, leaving 3 bases not matched to a gene. The CDR3 sequence is 14 residues long. Germline V lookup: CDR1 DFQATT, CDR2 SNEGSKA (reference sequence). The CDR3 region is CSARYTGAGNTIYF. The CDR3 DNA reads as TGCAGTGCTAGATATACAGGGGCTGGAAACACCATATATTTT.

A few counts support this clonotype. The V call is TRBV7-8, the J call TRBJ2-7; 7 nucleotides align to TRBD1. The CDR3 spans 12 residues. The germline CDR1 and CDR2 sequences are SGHVS and FQNEAQ. V lost 5 bases and J lost 6; bases outside the gene matches: 4. The CDR3 region has the DNA TGTGCCAGCAGCATTGCAGGGGGCGAGCAGTACTTC. It yields the protein CASSIAGGEQYF.

The chain has TRBV30 and TRBJ2-3, with TRBD2 as a possible D gene (5 bases). CDR1 and CDR2 from the germline V gene are GTSNPN and SVGIG (reference sequence). The CDR3 extends over 13 amino acids. Trimming cost V 4 bases and J 8 bases, with 16 bases left between them. CDR3 bases: TGTGCCTGGACTAGCTACACTCGGGGTACGCAGTATTTT. Protein sequence: CAWTSYTRGTQYF.

As concerns this clonotype: A read error is possible here, since a much larger clone lies one base away. The V and J genes are TRBV7-9 and TRBJ1-2; D remains unclear. This CDR3 spans 13 amino acids. Trimming stripped 1 base from V and 4 bases from J, with 7 bases between. Germline lookup yields CDR1 SEHNR and CDR2 FQNEAQ (reference sequence). For the CDR3, the DNA is TGTGCCAGCAGCTTAGAACAGACCTATGGCTACACCTTC. Translating gives CASSLEQTYGYTF.

This clonotype was seen a few times. V is TRBV28 and J is TRBJ1-4; TRBD1 might be the D (6 bases). V was pared by 4 bases and J by 2 bases, with 17 bases between. The CDR3 length is 17 residues. The germline CDR1 and CDR2 sequences are MDHEN and SYDVKM. The CDR3 DNA reads TGTGCCAGCAGTTCCCCAGGGGCGCGAATCACTAATGAAAAACTGTTTTTT. This sequence encodes CASSSPGARITNEKLFF. The full variable domain, rest sourced from reference TRBV28 and TRBJ1-4, is DVKVTQSSRYLVKRTGEKVFLECVQDMDHENMFWYRQDPGLGLRLIYFSYDVKMKEKGDIPEGYSVSREKKERFSLILESASTNQTSMYLCASSSPGARITNEKLFFGSGTQLSVL.

There are a few counts of this clonotype. The J gene is TRBJ1-1, the V gene TRBV12-3 or TRBV12-4; D gene uncertain. The CDR3 sequence is 15 residues long. Trimming took off 3 bases at V and 5 bases at J, with 16 bases between the two ends. As DNA, the CDR3 is TGTGCCAGCAGTTTTTTTGGTGGGGTGGGGACTGAAGCTTTCTTT. Protein product: CASSFFGGVGTEAFF.

This chain uses TRBV11-2 with TRBJ2-5; a weak D match, TRBD2 (5 bases). The CDR3 has 15 residues. The V end lost 1 base, the J end lost 3 bases, and 12 bases lay between the germline ends. Germline CDR1 is SGHAT and CDR2 is FQNNGV. CDR3 loop: CASSLAGNRKETQYF. CDR3 bases: TGTGCCAGCAGCTTAGCCGGGAACCGAAAAGAGACCCAGTACTTC.

The table lists this clonotype with a few counts. The chain has TRBV6-1 and TRBJ1-2; 9 bases are a match to TRBD1. J gave up 4 bases and V 8 bases, and 11 bases lay outside the gene matches. CDR1 is MNHNS, CDR2 SASEGT, per germline. The CDR3 runs to 15 residues. The CDR3 region has the DNA TGTGCCAGCGTACACCGGGACAGGGTTCCCTATGGCTACACCTTC. This codes for CASVHRDRVPYGYTF.

There are many counts of this clonotype. V is TRBV6-1 and J is TRBJ2-7; perhaps TRBD1 as D (7 bases). The CDR3 is 15 residues long. V gave up 5 bases and J gave up 5 bases, with 19 bases separating them. In germline, CDR1 is MNHNS, CDR2 SASEGT. The CDR3 loop is CASSQYYQGGDEQYF. The CDR3 coding sequence is TGTGCCAGCAGTCAATATTACCAGGGGGGTGACGAGCAGTACTTC.

This clonotype was seen a handful of times. The chain combines TRBV4-3 with TRBJ1-5, with TRBD1 as a possible D gene (5 bases). Trimming removed 0 bases at V and 9 bases at J, with 15 bases between. Germline-derived CDR1 and CDR2 are LGHNA and YSLEER. The CDR3 has 15 residues. Here the CDR3 reads CASSQDLSRAGPQHF. DNA of the CDR3: TGCGCCAGCAGCCAAGATCTAAGCAGGGCTGGGCCCCAGCATTTT.

This clonotype was counted many times. This sequence joins TRBV12-3 or TRBV12-4 and TRBJ2-2; D ambiguous. This CDR3 spans 16 amino acids. With 3 bases removed from V and 6 bases from J, the gap between germline ends came to 17 bases. The CDR3: CASSFPRVSRAGELFF. The CDR3 bases are TGTGCCAGCAGTTTCCCCCGGGTCTCAAGAGCCGGGGAGCTGTTTTTT.